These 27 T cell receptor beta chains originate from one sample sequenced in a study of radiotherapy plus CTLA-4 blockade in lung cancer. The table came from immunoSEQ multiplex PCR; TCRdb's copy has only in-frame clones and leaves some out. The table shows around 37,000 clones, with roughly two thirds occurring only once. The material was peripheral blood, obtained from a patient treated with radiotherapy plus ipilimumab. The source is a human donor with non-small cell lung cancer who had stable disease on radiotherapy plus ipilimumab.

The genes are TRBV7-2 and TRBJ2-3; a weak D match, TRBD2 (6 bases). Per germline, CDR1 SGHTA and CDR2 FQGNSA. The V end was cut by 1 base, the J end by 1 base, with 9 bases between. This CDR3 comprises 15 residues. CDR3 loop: CASSLGRGGTDTQYF. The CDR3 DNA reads TGTGCCAGCAGCTTAGGGCGGGGTGGCACAGATACGCAGTATTTT.

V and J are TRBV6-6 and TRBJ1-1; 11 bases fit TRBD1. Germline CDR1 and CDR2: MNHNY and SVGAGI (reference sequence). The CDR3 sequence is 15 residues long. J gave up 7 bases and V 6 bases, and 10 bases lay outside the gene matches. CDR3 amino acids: CASSEPGQGVFEAFF. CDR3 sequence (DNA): TGTGCCAGCAGCGAGCCGGGACAGGGGGTTTTTGAAGCTTTCTTT.

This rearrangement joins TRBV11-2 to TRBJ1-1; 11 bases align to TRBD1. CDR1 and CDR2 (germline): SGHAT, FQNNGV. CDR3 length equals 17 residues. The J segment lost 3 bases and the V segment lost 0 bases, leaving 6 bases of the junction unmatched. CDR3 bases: TGTGCCAGCAGCTTAGAGAGGGGACAGGGGGAGGACACTGAAGCTTTCTTT. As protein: CASSLERGQGEDTEAFF.

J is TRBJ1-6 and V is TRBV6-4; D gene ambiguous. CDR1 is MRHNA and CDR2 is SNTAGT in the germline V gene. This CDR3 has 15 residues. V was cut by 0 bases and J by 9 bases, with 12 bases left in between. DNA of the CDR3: TGTGCCAGCAGTGACTCGCCGAGCGCTAGTTCACCCCTCCACTTT. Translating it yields CASSDSPSASSPLHF.

In nucleotides, the CDR3 is TGCAGCGTAACCCTCCGGGACAGTCCTGAAAAACTGTTTTTT. Translating it yields CSVTLRDSPEKLFF. The chain employs TRBV29-1 and TRBJ1-4; 7 bases fit TRBD1. Germline-derived CDR1 and CDR2 are SQVTM and ANQGSEA. This CDR3 contains 14 residues. J gave up 7 bases and V 6 bases, and 11 bases lay outside the gene matches.

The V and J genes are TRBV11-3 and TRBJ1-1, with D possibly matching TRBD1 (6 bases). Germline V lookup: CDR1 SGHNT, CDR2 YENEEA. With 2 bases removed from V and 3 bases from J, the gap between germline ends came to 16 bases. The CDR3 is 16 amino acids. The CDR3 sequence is CASSLNPQGYDTEAFF. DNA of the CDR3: TGTGCCAGCAGCTTAAATCCACAGGGATATGACACTGAAGCTTTCTTT.

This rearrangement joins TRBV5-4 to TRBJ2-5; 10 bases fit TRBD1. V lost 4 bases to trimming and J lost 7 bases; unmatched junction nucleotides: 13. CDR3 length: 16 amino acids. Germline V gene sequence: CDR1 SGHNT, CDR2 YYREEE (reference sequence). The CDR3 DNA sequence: TGTGCCAGCAGCAAGGGACAGGGGTCCGCTGGAGGGACCCAGTACTTC. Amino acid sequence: CASSKGQGSAGGTQYF.

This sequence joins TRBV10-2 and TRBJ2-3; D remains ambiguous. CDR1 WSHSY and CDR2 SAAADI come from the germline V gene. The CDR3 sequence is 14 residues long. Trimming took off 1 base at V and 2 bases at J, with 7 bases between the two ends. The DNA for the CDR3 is TGCGCCAGCAGTGAGTGGGCAACCACAGATACGCAGTATTTT. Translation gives CASSEWATTDTQYF.

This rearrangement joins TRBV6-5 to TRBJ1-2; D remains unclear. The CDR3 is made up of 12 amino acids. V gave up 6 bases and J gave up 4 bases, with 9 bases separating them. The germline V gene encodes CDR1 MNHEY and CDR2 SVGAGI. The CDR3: CASSLGGYGYTF. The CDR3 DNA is TGTGCCAGCAGCTTAGGAGGCTATGGCTACACCTTC.

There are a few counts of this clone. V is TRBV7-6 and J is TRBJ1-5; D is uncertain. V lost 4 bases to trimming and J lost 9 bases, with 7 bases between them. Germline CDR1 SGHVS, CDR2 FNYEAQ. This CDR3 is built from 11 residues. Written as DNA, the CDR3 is TGTGCCAGCAGCTCCGGCGGGCCCCAGCATTTT. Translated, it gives CASSSGGPQHF. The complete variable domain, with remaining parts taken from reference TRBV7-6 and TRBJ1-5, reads GAGVSQSPRYKVTKRGQDVALRCDPISGHVSLYWYRQALGQGPEFLTYFNYEAQQDKSGLPNDRFSAERPEGSISTLTIQRTEQRDSAMYRCASSSGGPQHFGDGTRLSIL.

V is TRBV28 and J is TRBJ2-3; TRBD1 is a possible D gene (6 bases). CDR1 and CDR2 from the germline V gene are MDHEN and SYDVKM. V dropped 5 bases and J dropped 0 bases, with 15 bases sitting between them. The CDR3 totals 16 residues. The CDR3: CASSLPRQASTDTQYF. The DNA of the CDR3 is TGTGCCAGCAGTCTGCCCCGACAGGCTAGCACAGATACGCAGTATTTT. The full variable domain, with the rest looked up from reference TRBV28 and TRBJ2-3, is DVKVTQSSRYLVKRTGEKVFLECVQDMDHENMFWYRQDPGLGLRLIYFSYDVKMKEKGDIPEGYSVSREKKERFSLILESASTNQTSMYLCASSLPRQASTDTQYFGPGTRLTVL.

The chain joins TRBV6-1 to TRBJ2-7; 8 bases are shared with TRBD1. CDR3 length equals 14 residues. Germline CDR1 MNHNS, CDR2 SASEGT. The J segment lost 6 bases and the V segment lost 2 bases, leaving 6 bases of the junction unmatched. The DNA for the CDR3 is TGTGCCAGCAGTGAACGGACAGGGTTGGGCGAGCAGTACTTC. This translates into CASSERTGLGEQYF.

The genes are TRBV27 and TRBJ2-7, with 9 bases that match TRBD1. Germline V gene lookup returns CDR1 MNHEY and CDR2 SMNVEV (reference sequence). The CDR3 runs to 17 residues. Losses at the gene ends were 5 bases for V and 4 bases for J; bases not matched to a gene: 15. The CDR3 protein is CASSVGWGQGIGYEQYF. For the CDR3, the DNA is TGTGCCAGCAGTGTGGGGTGGGGACAGGGCATCGGGTACGAGCAGTACTTC.

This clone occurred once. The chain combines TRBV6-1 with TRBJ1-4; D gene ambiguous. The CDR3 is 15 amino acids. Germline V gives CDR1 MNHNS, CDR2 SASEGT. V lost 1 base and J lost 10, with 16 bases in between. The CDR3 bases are TGTGCCAGCAGTGAAGTAGCTCAATTCGGCGGAAAACTGTTTTTT. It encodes CASSEVAQFGGKLFF.

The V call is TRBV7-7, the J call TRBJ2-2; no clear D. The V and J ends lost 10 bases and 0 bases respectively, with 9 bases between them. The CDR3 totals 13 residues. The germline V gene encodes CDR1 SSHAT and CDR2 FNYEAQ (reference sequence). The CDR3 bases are TGTGCCACCGAGAGAACGAACACCGGGGAGCTGTTTTTT. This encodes CATERTNTGELFF.

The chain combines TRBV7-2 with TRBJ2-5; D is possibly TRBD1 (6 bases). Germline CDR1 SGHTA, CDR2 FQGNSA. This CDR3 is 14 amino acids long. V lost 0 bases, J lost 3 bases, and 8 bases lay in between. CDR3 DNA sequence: TGTGCCAGCAGCTTAGCGAACAGGGAAGAGACCCAGTACTTC. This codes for CASSLANREETQYF.

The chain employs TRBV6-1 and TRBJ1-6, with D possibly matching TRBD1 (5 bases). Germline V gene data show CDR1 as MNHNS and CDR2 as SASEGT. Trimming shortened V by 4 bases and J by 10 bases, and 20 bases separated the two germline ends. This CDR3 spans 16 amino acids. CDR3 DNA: TGTGCCAGCAGTGGAAACCACAGGTTTCTTGTCTCACCCCTCCACTTT. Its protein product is CASSGNHRFLVSPLHF.

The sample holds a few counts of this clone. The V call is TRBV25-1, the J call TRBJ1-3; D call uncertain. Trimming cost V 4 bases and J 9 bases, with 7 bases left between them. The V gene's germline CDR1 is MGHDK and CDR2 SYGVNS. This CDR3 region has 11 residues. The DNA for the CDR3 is TGTGCCAGCAGTGCGACAACCACCATATATTTT. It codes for CASSATTTIYF.

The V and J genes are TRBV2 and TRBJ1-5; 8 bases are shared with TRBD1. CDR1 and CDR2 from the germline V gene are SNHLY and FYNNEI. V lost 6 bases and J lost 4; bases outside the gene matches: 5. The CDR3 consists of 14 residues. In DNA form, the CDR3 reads TGTGCCAGCAGGACACAGGGGGGTAATCAGCCCCAGCATTTT. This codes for CASRTQGGNQPQHF.

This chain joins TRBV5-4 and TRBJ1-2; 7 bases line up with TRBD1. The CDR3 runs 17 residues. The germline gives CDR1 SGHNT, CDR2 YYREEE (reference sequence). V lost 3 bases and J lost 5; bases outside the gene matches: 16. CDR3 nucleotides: TGTGCCAGCAGCTCTCAACAGGGGAGCACCACTGGGTATGGCTACACCTTC. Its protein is CASSSQQGSTTGYGYTF.

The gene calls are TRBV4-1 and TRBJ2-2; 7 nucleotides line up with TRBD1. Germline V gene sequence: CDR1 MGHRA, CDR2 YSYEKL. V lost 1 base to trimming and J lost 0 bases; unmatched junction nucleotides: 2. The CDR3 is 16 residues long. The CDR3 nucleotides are TGCGCCAGCAGCCAAGCCCAGGGGGCGAACACCGGGGAGCTGTTTTTT. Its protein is CASSQAQGANTGELFF.

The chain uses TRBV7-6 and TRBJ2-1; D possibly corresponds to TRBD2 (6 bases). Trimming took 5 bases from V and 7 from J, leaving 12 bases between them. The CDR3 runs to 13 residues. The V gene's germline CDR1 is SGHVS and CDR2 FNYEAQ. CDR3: CASSRGGGNEQFF. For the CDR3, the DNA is TGTGCCAGCAGCCGAGGTGGGGGGAATGAGCAGTTCTTC. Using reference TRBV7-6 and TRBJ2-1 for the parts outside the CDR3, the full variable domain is GAGVSQSPRYKVTKRGQDVALRCDPISGHVSLYWYRQALGQGPEFLTYFNYEAQQDKSGLPNDRFSAERPEGSISTLTIQRTEQRDSAMYRCASSRGGGNEQFFGPGTRLTVL.

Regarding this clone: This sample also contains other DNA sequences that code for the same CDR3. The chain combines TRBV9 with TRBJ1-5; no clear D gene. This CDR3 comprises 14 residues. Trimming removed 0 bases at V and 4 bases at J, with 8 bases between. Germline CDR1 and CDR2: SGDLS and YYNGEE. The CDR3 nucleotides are TGTGCCAGCAGCGTAGCAGGAGGGAATCAGCCCCAGCATTTT. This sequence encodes CASSVAGGNQPQHF.

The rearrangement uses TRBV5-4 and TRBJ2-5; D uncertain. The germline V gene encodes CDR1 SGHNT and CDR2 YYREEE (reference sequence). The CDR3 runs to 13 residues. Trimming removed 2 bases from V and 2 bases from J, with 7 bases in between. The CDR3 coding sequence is TGTGCCAGCAGCTTCGCGGCACAAGAGACCCAGTACTTC. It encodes CASSFAAQETQYF. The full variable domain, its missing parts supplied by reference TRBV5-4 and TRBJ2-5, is ETGVTQSPTHLIKTRGQQVTLRCSSQSGHNTVSWYQQALGQGPQFIFQYYREEENGRGNFPPRFSGLQFPNYSSELNVNALELDDSALYLCASSFAAQETQYFGPGTRLLVL.

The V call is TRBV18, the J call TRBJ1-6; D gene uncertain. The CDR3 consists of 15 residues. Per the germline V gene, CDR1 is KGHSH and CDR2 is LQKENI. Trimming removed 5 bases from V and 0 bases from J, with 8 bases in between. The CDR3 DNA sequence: TGTGCCAGCTCATTTAGTAGCTCCTATAATTCACCCCTCCACTTT. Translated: CASSFSSSYNSPLHF.

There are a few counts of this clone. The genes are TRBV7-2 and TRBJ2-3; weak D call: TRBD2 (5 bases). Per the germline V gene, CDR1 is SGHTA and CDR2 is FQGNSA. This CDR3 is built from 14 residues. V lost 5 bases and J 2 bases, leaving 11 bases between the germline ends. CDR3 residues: CASSPPGNTDTQYF. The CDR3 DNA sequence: TGTGCCAGCAGCCCTCCGGGGAACACAGATACGCAGTATTTT.

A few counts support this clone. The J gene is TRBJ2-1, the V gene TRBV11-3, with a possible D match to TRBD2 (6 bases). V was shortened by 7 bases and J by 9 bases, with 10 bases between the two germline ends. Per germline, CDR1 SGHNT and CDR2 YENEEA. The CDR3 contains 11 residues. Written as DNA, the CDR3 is TGTGCCAGCATGGGGGGTCGTGAGCAGTTCTTC. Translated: CASMGGREQFF. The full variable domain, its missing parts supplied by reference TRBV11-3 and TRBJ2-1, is EAGVVQSPRYKIIEKKQPVAFWCNPISGHNTLYWYLQNLGQGPELLIRYENEEAVDDSQLPKDRFSAERLKGVDSTLKIQPAELGDSAVYLCASMGGREQFFGPGTRLTVL.